Reported below is one TCR beta chain. This sample was included in a study of OX40 agonist ivuxolimab in advanced cancers. The assay was immunoSEQ multiplex PCR, and TCRdb's table has in-frame clones only and misses some. The sample lists tens of thousands of clones, approximately 90% occurring once. The germline gives CDR1 LGHNA, CDR2 YNFKEQ. V dropped 0 bases and J dropped 0; count of bases not matched to a gene: 4. There are 16 residues in the CDR3. The source was CD4+ or CD8+ T cells sorted from blood, collected in a trial of the OX40 agonist ivuxolimab. This TCR derives from an adult with an advanced solid tumor such as melanoma, head and neck, liver or kidney cancer. The rearrangement links TRBV4-2 to TRBJ2-7; TRBD2 agrees at 8 bases. The CDR3 DNA reads TGTGCCAGCAGCCAAGAAAGCGGGGGCCGCTCCTACGAGCAGTACTTC. It yields the protein CASSQESGGRSYEQYF.